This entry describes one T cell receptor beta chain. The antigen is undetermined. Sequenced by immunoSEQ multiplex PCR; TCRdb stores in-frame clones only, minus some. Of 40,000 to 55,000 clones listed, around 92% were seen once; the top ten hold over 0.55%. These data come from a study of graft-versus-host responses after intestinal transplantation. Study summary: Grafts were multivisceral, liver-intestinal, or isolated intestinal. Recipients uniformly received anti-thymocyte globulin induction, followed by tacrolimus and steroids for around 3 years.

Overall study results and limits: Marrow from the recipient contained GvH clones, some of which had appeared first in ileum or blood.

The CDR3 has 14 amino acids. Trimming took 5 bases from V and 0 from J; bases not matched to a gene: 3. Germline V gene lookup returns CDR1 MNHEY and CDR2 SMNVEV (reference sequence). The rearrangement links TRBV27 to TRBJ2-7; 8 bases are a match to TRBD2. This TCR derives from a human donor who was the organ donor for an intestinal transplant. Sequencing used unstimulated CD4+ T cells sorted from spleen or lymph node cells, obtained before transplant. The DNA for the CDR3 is TGTGCCAGCAGTCCCACTAGCGGCTCCTACGAGCAGTACTTC. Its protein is CASSPTSGSYEQYF.